This TCR beta chain was observed in a study of blood T cell repertoires in COVID-19. About the research overall: Some COVID-19 samples were acute and others convalescent; all came from the United States, Italy and Spain.

The CDR3 sequence is 22 residues long. Trimming removed 5 bases from V and 0 bases from J, with 29 bases in between. Germline V gene data show CDR1 as LGHNT and CDR2 as FRNRAP. Authors' processing steps: Reference gene primer amplification in the assay estimated nucleated cell counts. Measured with immunoSEQ multiplex PCR; TCRdb has only the in-frame clones, and not every one. V, J and clone size were drawn from that table, and D and trimming were deduced from the DNA. The sample yields around 450,000 clones, 70% to 90% seen once. The source of this sequence is a woman aged 18-35 years with acute COVID-19. Sequencing used PBMCs or T cells enriched from blood (not recorded which). The chain couples TRBV12-5 to TRBJ1-6, with TRBD1 as a possible D gene (6 bases). CDR3 nucleotides: TGTGCTAGTGGTAAGCGCCAGACCACAGGGCCCGAAAACCGCTCCTATAATTCACCCCTCCACTTT. Translating gives CASGKRQTTGPENRSYNSPLHF.